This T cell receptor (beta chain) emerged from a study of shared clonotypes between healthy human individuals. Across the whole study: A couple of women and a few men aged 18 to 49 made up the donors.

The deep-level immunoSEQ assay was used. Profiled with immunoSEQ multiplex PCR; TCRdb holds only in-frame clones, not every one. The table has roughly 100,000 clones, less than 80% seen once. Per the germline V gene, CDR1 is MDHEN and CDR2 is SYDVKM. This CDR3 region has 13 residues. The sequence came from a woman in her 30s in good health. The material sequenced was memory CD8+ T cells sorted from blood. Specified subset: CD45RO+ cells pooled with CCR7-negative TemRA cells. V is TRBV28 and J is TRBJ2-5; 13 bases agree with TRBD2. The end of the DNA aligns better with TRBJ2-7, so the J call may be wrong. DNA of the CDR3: TGTGCCAGCGGGACTAGCGGGATCTACGAGCAGTACTTC. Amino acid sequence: CASGTSGIYEQYF.